A selection of T cell receptor beta chains follows, all from one sample in a study of T cells in Graves' hyperthyroidism and ophthalmopathy. TCRdb re-called the multiplex PCR reads with MiXCR, one entry per CDR3 protein. The table has over 150,000 distinct CDR3 sequences, 17% seen once; the top ten hold 40% to 65%. The sequenced sample consisted of blood. Receptors were obtained from a woman aged 45-65 years with Graves' hyperthyroidism. The CDR3 runs from the conserved cysteine through the conserved F or W. Each record gives: V gene, CDR3 protein.

>TRBV27
CASSFRMAGGVYEQHF
>TRBV5-1
CASSLGTGGPLNEKLFF
>TRBV11-1
CASSLFKGQAGELFF
>TRBV7-9
CASSLGEVGEQFF
>TRBV7-6
CASSLNVGESLNEQFF
>TRBV27
CASSLSGDTYYEQYF
>TRBV7-9
CASSPLSSAGGYEQYF
>TRBV18
CASSPPVNTEAFF
>TRBV3-1
CASSQEAQGGSPLHF
>TRBV9
CASSAPPGGIGETQYF
>TRBV30
CAWTLQGTEAFF
>TRBV19
CASRSIGLAGGPTDTQYF
>TRBV30
CAWDRGQKETQYF
>TRBV28
CASSLVGSDGYTF
>TRBV2
CASSADVHGYTF
>TRBV20-1
CSATSAGDYEQYF
>TRBV7-9
CASSRRETQYF
>TRBV5-6
CASSQGLAGMRLFF
>TRBV19
CASSIDRASGSYEQYF
>TRBV19
CASSTLRGGDLGEQYF
>TRBV20-1
CSARGPGGGQPQHF
>TRBV2
CASSAQRFEAFF
>TRBV15
CATSRDSGGVLRVQYF
>TRBV20-1
CSADTGNQPQHF
>TRBV12-3/TRBV12-4
CASSFGRTSTDTQYF
>TRBV20-1
CSARFWGSVDTQYF
>TRBV9
CASSSGGGRALQQETQYF
>TRBV4-2
CASSQPSGHEQFF
>TRBV27
CASCGLGEQYF
>TRBV12-3/TRBV12-4
CASTRGFSTNEKLFF
>TRBV19
CASSVGRMNTEAFF
>TRBV12-3/TRBV12-4
CASSFAGEAFF
>TRBV6-1
CASRRTGYNEQFF
>TRBV30
CAWSVIDPNTEAFF
>TRBV6-1
CASRQTGVGEQYF
>TRBV20-1
CSAREGVNEKLFF
>TRBV11-3
CASSLDPSTYTEAFF
>TRBV24-1
CATSVFGQGGHNEQFF
>TRBV5-1
CASSLDSNSYEQYF
>TRBV3-1
CASSHLETQYF
>TRBV5-1
CASSLDWQGAKDTEAFF
>TRBV18
CASSRSSGDRVHGYTF
>TRBV3-1
CASSQGTPGPYPNEQFF
>TRBV6-1
CASRTLNEKLFF
>TRBV7-6
CASSTDRGQEKLFF
>TRBV27
CASSRFLGGGQETQYF